The rows below give T cell receptor beta chains drawn from one sample of a study of response to subunit inactivated influenza vaccine. Each CDR3 protein is one row after TCRdb ran MiXCR on the RT-PCR reads. The table includes more than 600,000 distinct CDR3 sequences, about a fifth detected once. The sequences come from PBMCs from blood, collected 5 days after vaccination. The source of these receptors is a man aged 50 to 60 who received an inactivated influenza vaccine. CDR3s leave out the opening cysteine and the closing phenylalanine or tryptophan. A D gene is named only where the DNA matches it firmly.

v_call: TRBV24-1
d_call: NA
j_call: TRBJ2-3
cdr3_aa: ATKARTATDTQY

v_call: TRBV5-1
d_call: TRBD2
j_call: TRBJ2-1
cdr3_aa: ASRNKTSVNEQF

v_call: TRBV12-3/TRBV12-4
d_call: NA
j_call: TRBJ2-7
cdr3_aa: ASSPSAGMIHEQY

v_call: TRBV4-1
d_call: TRBD1
j_call: TRBJ2-1
cdr3_aa: ASSPTELRYRGREQF

v_call: TRBV5-1
d_call: NA
j_call: TRBJ2-1
cdr3_aa: ASSLLATSDYNEQF

v_call: TRBV12-3/TRBV12-4
d_call: TRBD2
j_call: TRBJ2-5
cdr3_aa: ASSSLSGGSETQY

v_call: TRBV19
d_call: NA
j_call: TRBJ1-3
cdr3_aa: ASSDSAAGNTIY

v_call: TRBV20-1
d_call: NA
j_call: TRBJ2-1
cdr3_aa: SARGTVTYNEQF

v_call: TRBV7-9
d_call: NA
j_call: TRBJ2-1
cdr3_aa: ASSLQGWQSGEQF

v_call: TRBV28
d_call: NA
j_call: TRBJ2-1
cdr3_aa: ASRRTHEQF

v_call: TRBV5-1
d_call: NA
j_call: TRBJ2-5
cdr3_aa: ASSWGQGQETQY

v_call: TRBV20-1
d_call: NA
j_call: TRBJ2-2
cdr3_aa: SAHGTLNTGELF

v_call: TRBV12-3/TRBV12-4
d_call: TRBD2
j_call: TRBJ2-1
cdr3_aa: ASSTSGIYNEQF

v_call: TRBV2
d_call: NA
j_call: TRBJ2-7
cdr3_aa: ASSLQGLSYEQY

v_call: TRBV4-3
d_call: NA
j_call: TRBJ2-7
cdr3_aa: ASSQVIGSEQY

v_call: TRBV18
d_call: TRBD1
j_call: TRBJ1-1
cdr3_aa: ASSPGQDTEAF

v_call: TRBV25-1
d_call: NA
j_call: TRBJ2-7
cdr3_aa: ASSESPGRGNEQY

v_call: TRBV12-3/TRBV12-4
d_call: NA
j_call: TRBJ2-7
cdr3_aa: ASSFGTAGEQY

v_call: TRBV7-2
d_call: NA
j_call: TRBJ2-7
cdr3_aa: ASSLAPSPYEQY

v_call: TRBV20-1
d_call: TRBD2
j_call: TRBJ2-5
cdr3_aa: SARKTSGKETQY

v_call: TRBV15
d_call: NA
j_call: TRBJ2-2
cdr3_aa: ATSREDTGELF

v_call: TRBV25-1
d_call: NA
j_call: TRBJ2-2
cdr3_aa: ASRDQNTGELF

v_call: TRBV5-1
d_call: NA
j_call: TRBJ2-5
cdr3_aa: ASSSDGVGTQY

v_call: TRBV6-7
d_call: NA
j_call: TRBJ2-7
cdr3_aa: ASRSSGLSGNEQY

v_call: TRBV5-6
d_call: NA
j_call: TRBJ1-1
cdr3_aa: ASSDRTVPDEAF

v_call: TRBV20-1
d_call: NA
j_call: TRBJ2-1
cdr3_aa: SAIPASEQF

v_call: TRBV12-3/TRBV12-4
d_call: NA
j_call: TRBJ2-1
cdr3_aa: ASSYLASYNEQF

v_call: TRBV5-1
d_call: TRBD2
j_call: TRBJ2-3
cdr3_aa: ASSLRGRGPGDTQY

v_call: TRBV7-2
d_call: NA
j_call: TRBJ2-3
cdr3_aa: ASSLAMGQTDTQY

v_call: TRBV7-6
d_call: NA
j_call: TRBJ2-1
cdr3_aa: ASSLMSGSYNEQF

v_call: TRBV28
d_call: NA
j_call: TRBJ2-1
cdr3_aa: ASRPHRDYNEQF

v_call: TRBV5-1
d_call: NA
j_call: TRBJ2-7
cdr3_aa: ASTLLIGGTYEQY

v_call: TRBV25-1
d_call: NA
j_call: TRBJ2-6
cdr3_aa: ASSPIQGQSSGANVLT

v_call: TRBV12-3/TRBV12-4
d_call: NA
j_call: TRBJ2-1
cdr3_aa: ASRTLNEQF

v_call: TRBV2
d_call: TRBD2
j_call: TRBJ2-7
cdr3_aa: ASRSGRALNEQY